The TCR beta chain described here comes from a study of blood T cell repertoires in COVID-19. About the research overall: The cDNA or gDNA used as material had been derived from T cells, B-cell-depleted T cells, or PBMCs.

The study drew participants aged about 18 to 95 years from about two dozen US areas. The CDR3 loop spans 12 amino acids. The V gene's germline CDR1 is SEHNR and CDR2 FQNEAQ (reference sequence). V lost 5 bases, J lost 15 bases, and 17 bases lay in between. Sequencing used immunoSEQ multiplex PCR; TCRdb keeps in-frame clones, though not all of them. Of 150,000 to 200,000 clones in the sample, 84% were seen once. The chain employs TRBV7-9 and TRBJ2-4; perhaps TRBD2 as D (6 bases). The sequence was collected from a woman in her forties or fifties who had recovered from COVID-19. Material: PBMCs or T cells enriched from blood (not recorded which). Written as DNA, the CDR3 is TGTGCCAGCAGCGCAGAACGGAGGGAGCCGTACTTC. Residues: CASSAERREPYF.